These 8 T cell receptor beta chains share one sample of origin, sequenced in a study of multiple sclerosis patients with progressive multifocal leukoencephalopathy. Repertoires were generated with immunoSEQ multiplex PCR, while TCRdb's copy carries only in-frame clones and drops some. The data show 26,000 or so clones, approximately 90% seen once. Time point given: 12 to 13 months of natalizumab therapy. The input for sequencing was PBMCs, taken from a patient treated with natalizumab. The receptor source for this set is a man aged 25-45 years with multiple sclerosis.

The chain uses TRBV30 and TRBJ2-1; possibly TRBD1 for D (6 bases). This CDR3 contains 15 residues. Germline CDR1 reads GTSNPN; CDR2 reads SVGIG (reference sequence). Deletions cut 2 bases from V and 8 bases from J, with 19 bases between. The CDR3 DNA follows: TGTGCCTGGAGTAACAGAGGGGGAAACGTGGATGAGCAGTTCTTC. It encodes CAWSNRGGNVDEQFF.

CDR3 protein: CSVEGTGNMVSYTF. DNA for the CDR3: TGCAGCGTTGAAGGGACAGGGAATATGGTGAGCTACACCTTC. The chain links TRBV29-1 to TRBJ1-2; 8 bases fit TRBD1. Germline-derived CDR1 and CDR2 are SQVTM and ANQGSEA. V trimming: 1 base; J trimming: 9 bases; junction bases outside the gene matches: 10. The CDR3 totals 14 residues.

The table lists this clone with a count of one. The rearrangement joins TRBV27 to TRBJ1-2; D is unresolved. The germline V gene encodes CDR1 MNHEY and CDR2 SMNVEV (reference sequence). The CDR3 consists of 14 residues. The V gene lost 6 bases and the J gene lost 5 bases, with 16 bases spanning the gap. CDR3 in DNA: TGTGCCAGCAGGCCTCGGAGGGTGGGGTATGGCTACACCTTC. Translation gives CASRPRRVGYGYTF.

The J gene is TRBJ1-1, the V gene TRBV5-4, with unresolved D. Trimming pared 0 bases from V and 5 bases from J, leaving 11 bases between. The germline V gene has CDR1 SGHNT and CDR2 YYREEE (reference sequence). CDR3 length: 14 amino acids. CDR3 sequence: CASSLERVRTEAFF. CDR3 sequence (DNA): TGTGCCAGCAGCTTGGAGAGGGTTAGAACTGAAGCTTTCTTT.

This clone is a singleton in its sample. V usage is TRBV19 and J usage is TRBJ1-3, with D perhaps matching TRBD1 (5 bases). This CDR3 has 13 residues. CDR1 is LNHDA and CDR2 is SQIVND in the germline V gene (reference sequence). V lost 7 bases, J lost 4 bases, and 11 bases lay in between. CDR3 nucleotide sequence: TGTGCCAGTACCCCCAGGGACGGAAACACCATATATTTT. It codes for CASTPRDGNTIYF.

The rearrangement links TRBV11-3 to TRBJ2-3; 7 bases line up with TRBD2. Germline V gene lookup returns CDR1 SGHNT and CDR2 YENEEA. There are 15 residues in the CDR3. Losses at the gene ends were 0 bases for V and 5 bases for J; bases not matched to a gene: 5. The CDR3 reads CASSLEGGVGDTQYF. In nucleotides, the CDR3 is TGTGCCAGCAGCTTAGAGGGAGGGGTTGGAGATACGCAGTATTTT.

The table lists this clone with a count of one. This rearrangement joins TRBV28 to TRBJ1-5; D gene unclear. This CDR3 contains 15 residues. Per germline, CDR1 MDHEN and CDR2 SYDVKM. V was clipped by 4 bases and J by 3 bases, with 13 bases between them. DNA of the CDR3: TGTGCCAGCAGTTCCCAGCCGGACGCCAATCAGCCCCAGCATTTT. It specifies CASSSQPDANQPQHF.

The rearrangement joins TRBV7-2 to TRBJ2-3; weak D call: TRBD1 (5 bases). Germline V gives CDR1 SGHTA, CDR2 FQGNSA. The CDR3 is made up of 15 amino acids. V lost 1 base and J 3 bases, leaving 11 bases between the germline ends. As DNA, the CDR3 is TGTGCCAGCAGCTTAGGGACAATATATACAGATACGCAGTATTTT. Translated, it gives CASSLGTIYTDTQYF.